This entry describes one T cell receptor (beta chain). This record belongs to a study of T cell repertoires in cytomegalovirus infection. Study background: CMV infection plus the matching HLA type was flagged by public TCR beta signatures.

TCRdb re-analysed the reads in MiXCR, keeping a single row per CDR3 protein. Found here are approximately 500,000 distinct CDR3 sequences, approximately 15% of them singletons; the top ten hold around 25%. The receptor was isolated from a human donor in good health (CMV status not recorded). Some clones in this sample may be carry-over from other donors' samples. The sequenced sample was CD8+ T cells from PBMCs.

The CDR3 protein is CASSLASRRVYEQYF. For the CDR3, the DNA is TGTGCCAGCAGCTTGGCTAGCCGAAGAGTCTACGAGCAGTACTTC. The J gene is TRBJ2-7, the V gene TRBV5-6; TRBD2 is a possible D gene (5 bases). V gave up 0 bases and J gave up 3 bases, with 13 bases separating them. The CDR3 consists of 15 residues. Germline loops: CDR1 SGHDT, CDR2 YYEEEE.